This T cell receptor (beta chain) emerged from a study of graft-versus-host responses after intestinal transplantation. Details on this clone: No antigen is known for it.

Assay: immunoSEQ multiplex PCR; the TCRdb copy retains only in-frame clones and omits some. The sample carries around 110,000 clones, 90% recorded once. The CDR3 consists of 15 residues. From germline, CDR1 is MDHEN and CDR2 SYDVKM. The V end was cut by 11 bases, the J end by 4 bases, with 24 bases between. The TCR originated in a human donor who received an intestinal transplant. The sample consisted of unstimulated CD4+ T cells sorted from spleen or lymph node cells, taken before intestinal transplant. This chain uses TRBV28 with TRBJ2-7; D may be TRBD2 (6 bases). The CDR3 loop reads CACQRLPGVSYEQYF. CDR3 sequence (DNA): TGTGCCTGCCAGAGGTTGCCGGGAGTCTCTTACGAGCAGTACTTC. Supplemented by reference TRBV28 and TRBJ2-7, the full variable domain reads DVKVTQSSRYLVKRTGEKVFLECVQDMDHENMFWYRQDPGLGLRLIYFSYDVKMKEKGDIPEGYSVSREKKERFSLILESASTNQTSMYLCACQRLPGVSYEQYFGPGTRLTVT.